The sequence of this T cell receptor delta chain was determined in a study of gamma-delta chains in newborns, infants, children. Study in general: Microbial exposure reportedly drives polyclonal innate γδ T cell expansion after birth.

Germline V gene data show CDR1 as GEAIGNYY and CDR2 as EKD. The trim removed 0 bases at V and 0 bases at J, leaving 4 bases unmatched. The CDR3 consists of 20 residues. TCRdb fed the reads into CATT to redo clone calling. The profile shows 2,500 to 3,500 delta-chain clones, about 4.2% of them singletons. This clone is large. This specimen includes other DNA sequences encoding the same CDR3. The clonotype comes from a child who was a newborn, infant or young child, either healthy, febrile or measles-vaccinated (not recorded which). The chain employs TRDV2 and TRDJ3; TRDD3 aligns across 13 bases. The sequencing input was blood. For the CDR3, the DNA is TGTGCCTGTGACACCGTACTGGGGGATACGCGCTCCTGGGACACCCGACAGATGTTTTTC. This translates into CACDTVLGDTRSWDTRQMFF.